This T cell receptor (beta chain) was sequenced in a study of shared clonotypes between healthy human individuals. Repertoires were generated with immunoSEQ multiplex PCR, while TCRdb's copy carries only in-frame clones and drops some. This table has around 2.1 million clones, about 93% appearing once. Naive CD8 cells, CD45RO-negative and positively selected for CCR7, excluded terminally differentiated effector memory CD45RA+ cells. The CDR3 runs 18 residues. V trimming: 4 bases; J trimming: 2 bases; junction bases outside the gene matches: 13. Germline CDR1 reads MNHEY; CDR2 reads SMNVEV (reference sequence).

The chain uses TRBV27 and TRBJ2-3; the match to TRBD2 covers 9 bases. This TCR was sampled from a man between 18 and 35 years old in good health. Some clones in this sample may be carry-over from other donors' samples. The sample was naive CD8+ T cells from PBMCs. The CDR3 is CASSSLPLSGGSTDTQYF. As DNA, the CDR3 is TGTGCCAGCAGTTCGCTCCCTCTTAGCGGGGGATCCACAGATACGCAGTATTTT.